The present T cell receptor beta chain was sequenced within a study of T cells in Graves' hyperthyroidism and ophthalmopathy. This clonotype was observed at least ten times. Authors of the study amplified TCR beta CDR3 regions from RNA transcripts. TCR CDR3 regions were first amplified by RT-PCR with HTBI primers. TCRdb re-called the multiplex PCR reads with MiXCR, one entry per CDR3 protein. The repertoire holds over 350,000 distinct CDR3 sequences, with under 15% as singletons. This TCR derives from a man aged 18 to 29 with Graves' ophthalmopathy. Sequencing used blood.

As DNA, the CDR3 is TGTGCCAGCTCACCGCGAGGGTACTCGGGACCCGAGCAGTACTTC. Its translation is CASSPRGYSGPEQYF. This chain joins TRBV18 and TRBJ2-7; TRBD1 or TRBD2 may be the D gene (5 bases each). Trimming stripped 3 bases from V and 6 bases from J, with 18 bases between. The CDR3 is 15 residues long. Germline V lookup: CDR1 KGHSH, CDR2 LQKENI.